Below are 25 T cell receptor beta chains sequenced from a single sample in a study of identical twins. TCRdb used MiXCR to reprocess the 5' RACE reads, holding one entry per CDR3 protein. The repertoire holds roughly 280,000 distinct CDR3 sequences, roughly 9.7% seen once, with 6% to 8.5% in the top ten. These data are also associated with another study on yellow fever vaccine responses in identical twins.

Sequencing was performed on CD8+ T cells sorted from blood. Receptors originate from a woman under 30 in good health.

In this sample, this clonotype turned up a few times. The germline gene is not matched at one end of the junction; a read error may be the cause. The chain combines TRBV2 with TRBJ2-7; D perhaps matches TRBD2 (5 bases). From germline, CDR1 is SNHLY and CDR2 FYNNEI. This CDR3 is 12 amino acids long. The CDR3: CASTENRREQYF. The CDR3 DNA reads as TGTGCCAGCACTGAAAATAGGAGGGAGCAGTACTTC.

The chain joins TRBV12-3 or TRBV12-4 to TRBJ2-7; weak D call: TRBD2 (6 bases). Trimming took off 6 bases at V and 3 bases at J, with 15 bases between the two ends. The CDR3 has 14 residues. The CDR3 coding sequence is TGTGCCAGCAGGTCGACGGGACTGCACTACGAGCAGTACTTC. As protein: CASRSTGLHYEQYF.

For this clonotype: One end of the junction does not line up with germline, which may come from a read error. The CDR3 spells CCAGGGMVASTDTQYF. The CDR3 DNA reads TGCTGTGCTGGAGGGGGTATGGTAGCGAGCACAGATACGCAGTATTTT. The chain couples TRBV20-1 to TRBJ2-3; D tentatively fits TRBD1 or TRBD2 (6 bases each). Germline V CDR1 and CDR2: DFQATT, SNEGSKA (reference sequence). The CDR3 covers 16 residues.

V and J are TRBV7-9 and TRBJ2-7; possibly TRBD2 for D (5 bases). This CDR3 is built from 13 residues. The V end was cut by 3 bases, the J end by 2 bases, with 8 bases between. Germline V gives CDR1 SEHNR, CDR2 FQNEAQ (reference sequence). The CDR3 region has the DNA TGTGCCAGCAGCTTCCAGGAGGCCTACGAGCAGTACTTC. Translation: CASSFQEAYEQYF.

The chain employs TRBV11-2 and TRBJ2-2, with D unresolved. The length of the CDR3 is 16 residues. V lost 0 bases and J lost 5, with 13 bases in between. Germline-derived CDR1 and CDR2 are SGHAT and FQNNGV. The DNA for the CDR3 is TGTGCCAGCAGCTTAGATCTTCTAGGTGGTACCGGGGAGCTGTTTTTT. This codes for CASSLDLLGGTGELFF.

The chain links TRBV4-2 to TRBJ2-2, with TRBD2 matching over 14 bases. CDR1 is LGHNA, CDR2 YNFKEQ, per germline. The CDR3 runs 17 residues. After removal of 4 bases from V and 3 bases from J, the junction contained 4 bases not matched to a gene. The CDR3 DNA reads as TGTGCCAGCAGCCCGACTAGCGGGGGGGCACACACCGGGGAGCTGTTTTTT. Translating it yields CASSPTSGGAHTGELFF.

Only a few counts were recorded for this clonotype. The chain has TRBV4-3 and TRBJ2-7; TRBD2 aligns across 9 bases. Germline V gene lookup returns CDR1 LGHNA and CDR2 YSLEER. Trimming took 2 bases from V and 3 from J; bases not matched to a gene: 2. The CDR3 has 14 amino acids. The CDR3 spells CASSQTTSGYEQYF. CDR3 nucleotides: TGCGCCAGCAGCCAAACGACTAGCGGCTACGAGCAGTACTTC.

This clonotype was counted only a few times. V gene TRBV11-2 combines with J gene TRBJ2-5; no reliable D call. The V end was cut by 7 bases, the J end by 1 base, with 13 bases between. This CDR3 is built from 14 residues. Germline values: CDR1 SGHAT, CDR2 FQNNGV. For the CDR3, the DNA is TGTGCCAGCAATCAGGCCGCGTCCCAAGAGACCCAGTACTTC. Its translation is CASNQAASQETQYF.

The chain combines TRBV7-8 with TRBJ2-5; D is perhaps TRBD2 (5 bases). Germline lookup yields CDR1 SGHVS and CDR2 FQNEAQ. The CDR3 contains 14 residues. V gave up 5 bases and J gave up 5 bases, with 15 bases separating them. CDR3 sequence reads: CASSLRTPGETQYF. The DNA for the CDR3 is TGTGCCAGCAGCCTACGGACCCCGGGGGAGACCCAGTACTTC.

This clonotype showed up just a few times. The V gene is TRBV29-1, the J gene TRBJ2-3; the D is unclear. This CDR3 comprises 13 residues. Germline lookup yields CDR1 SQVTM and CDR2 ANQGSEA. Trimming shortened V by 6 bases and J by 2 bases, and 12 bases separated the two germline ends. CDR3 sequence (DNA): TGCAGCGTGGAGACTCGAAACACAGATACGCAGTATTTT. Translating it yields CSVETRNTDTQYF.

This clonotype was observed many times. V and J are TRBV4-2 and TRBJ2-2, with 10 positions matching TRBD2. CDR1 LGHNA and CDR2 YNFKEQ come from the germline V gene. V was pared by 5 bases and J by 3 bases, with 6 bases of the junction left unmatched. CDR3 size: 16 residues. CDR3 sequence reads: CASSEGLALDTGELFF. The CDR3 DNA sequence: TGTGCCAGCAGCGAGGGACTAGCGCTCGACACCGGGGAGCTGTTTTTT.

The rearrangement uses TRBV7-9 and TRBJ2-5, with a possible D match to TRBD2 (5 bases). Germline V CDR1 and CDR2: SEHNR, FQNEAQ (reference sequence). V dropped 3 bases and J dropped 5 bases, with 10 bases sitting between them. This CDR3 comprises 13 residues. The CDR3 DNA follows: TGTGCCAGCAGCTTCGAGGGTTGGGAGACCCAGTACTTC. This sequence encodes CASSFEGWETQYF.

The chain links TRBV19 to TRBJ1-6; TRBD1 aligns across 8 bases. The V gene end was trimmed by 5 bases and the J gene end by 7 bases; junction bases not matched to a gene: 4. The CDR3 spans 14 residues. CDR1 and CDR2 from the germline V gene are LNHDA and SQIVND (reference sequence). CDR3 bases: TGTGCCAGTAGTCCACAGGGGGGCAATTCACCCCTCCACTTT. Its translation is CASSPQGGNSPLHF.

The chain has TRBV5-6 and TRBJ2-1, with TRBD2 matching over 16 bases. Losses at the gene ends were 4 bases for V and 9 bases for J; bases not matched to a gene: 7. There are 16 residues in the CDR3. Germline V gene data show CDR1 as SGHDT and CDR2 as YYEEEE. CDR3 sequence: CASSHGTSGGAGEQFF. CDR3 DNA: TGTGCCAGCAGCCATGGGACTAGCGGGGGGGCAGGTGAGCAGTTCTTC.

This clonotype was observed at least ten times. The rearrangement links TRBV3-1 to TRBJ1-3; 8 nucleotides match TRBD1. Germline CDR1 is LGHDT and CDR2 is YNNKEL (reference sequence). V shed 1 base, J shed 3 bases, and the junction held 2 bases outside the gene matches. The CDR3 is 15 amino acids. The CDR3 DNA sequence: TGTGCCAGCAGCCAAGGACAGGGGCATGGAAACACCATATATTTT. This gives the protein CASSQGQGHGNTIYF.

The J gene is TRBJ2-5, the V gene TRBV20-1; D is unclear. Germline V gives CDR1 DFQATT, CDR2 SNEGSKA (reference sequence). CDR3 length: 12 amino acids. V lost 3 bases to trimming and J lost 5 bases, with 10 bases between them. CDR3 sequence reads: CSASTVWETQYF. The DNA for the CDR3 is TGCAGTGCTAGCACAGTTTGGGAGACCCAGTACTTC.

This clonotype was detected a few times. The chain combines TRBV3-1 with TRBJ2-1; 13 positions agree with TRBD2. Germline V lookup: CDR1 LGHDT, CDR2 YNNKEL (reference sequence). The CDR3 consists of 16 residues. J was trimmed by 6 bases and V by 3 bases; bases with no gene match: 5. CDR3 sequence: CASSQAGLAGANEQFF. The CDR3 coding sequence is TGTGCCAGCAGCCAGGCCGGACTAGCGGGAGCCAATGAGCAGTTCTTC.

At least ten counts were recorded for this clonotype. The chain is built from TRBV12-3 or TRBV12-4 and TRBJ2-3, with D tentatively TRBD1 (6 bases). This CDR3 region has 17 residues. V shed 2 bases and J shed 0 bases, with 15 bases lying between them. The CDR3 loop is CASSLLAGDGSTDTQYF. Here the CDR3 DNA reads TGTGCCAGCAGTTTATTAGCAGGGGACGGCAGCACAGATACGCAGTATTTT.

This clonotype was found many times. This sequence joins TRBV27 and TRBJ2-2; D uncertain. Germline CDR1 is MNHEY and CDR2 is SMNVEV (reference sequence). This CDR3 comprises 13 residues. V was trimmed by 1 base and J by 3 bases, leaving 3 bases between them. CDR3 coding DNA: TGTGCCAGCAGTTTATTTGACACCGGGGAGCTGTTTTTT. Translated, it gives CASSLFDTGELFF.

This clonotype was observed at least ten times. The chain uses TRBV9 and TRBJ1-2; D possibly corresponds to TRBD1 (5 bases). Trimming stripped 4 bases from V and 6 bases from J, with 22 bases between. The CDR3 totals 16 residues. CDR1 and CDR2 from the germline V gene are SGDLS and YYNGEE. The CDR3 here is CASSTPGRPAADGYTF. The CDR3 region has the DNA TGTGCCAGCAGCACTCCGGGACGGCCAGCCGCCGATGGCTACACCTTC.

The gene calls are TRBV10-3 and TRBJ2-7; TRBD1 is a possible D gene (5 bases). The germline V and J ends were trimmed by 8 bases and 7 bases, with 18 bases remaining between them. CDR3 size: 13 residues. Germline loops: CDR1 ENHRY, CDR2 SYGVKD. The CDR3 spells CAIRRQSSREQYF. The DNA for the CDR3 is TGTGCCATCCGGCGACAGTCCTCTCGGGAGCAGTACTTC.

This clonotype has at least ten counts. The chain joins TRBV2 to TRBJ2-7, with no clear D. V lost 7 bases, J lost 3 bases, and 4 bases lay in between. Germline lookup yields CDR1 SNHLY and CDR2 FYNNEI. CDR3 size: 10 residues. In DNA form, the CDR3 reads TGTGCCAGCAACGGCTACGAGCAGTACTTC. Translating gives CASNGYEQYF.

The rearrangement links TRBV4-1 to TRBJ1-1; possibly TRBD1 for D (5 bases). The V end was cut by 2 bases, the J end by 3 bases, with 13 bases between. Germline CDR1 is MGHRA and CDR2 is YSYEKL. The CDR3 extends over 15 amino acids. CDR3 in amino acids: CASSQPSGGDTEAFF. CDR3 DNA sequence: TGCGCCAGCAGCCAACCCTCGGGGGGAGACACTGAAGCTTTCTTT.

In its sample, this clonotype was seen a few times. The V and J genes are TRBV10-3 and TRBJ1-3; the D is unclear. Trimming left V 2 bases short and J 0 bases short, with 8 bases between. CDR3 length: 15 residues. Germline V CDR1 and CDR2: ENHRY, SYGVKD. CDR3 protein: CAISEPQFSGNTIYF. In nucleotides, the CDR3 is TGTGCCATCAGTGAGCCACAGTTCTCTGGAAACACCATATATTTT.

This clonotype was observed at least ten times. The chain combines TRBV5-1 with TRBJ2-2; unclear D gene. Per germline, CDR1 SGHRS and CDR2 YFSETQ. V lost 1 base, J lost 1 base, and 8 bases lay in between. This CDR3 has 15 residues. CDR3 bases: TGCGCCAGCAGCTTGTACGAAATGAACACCGGGGAGCTGTTTTTT. Amino acid sequence: CASSLYEMNTGELFF.